The source of this TCR beta chain is a study of liver allograft versus peripheral blood T cells. Study-wide context: Transplanted-liver and recipient peripheral blood T cell receptor repertoires were compared. Study-level results: Within liver allografts, T cell receptor repertoires were reportedly different from those in peripheral blood.

A few counts support this clonotype. Antigen specificity is unknown. The CDR3 consists of 15 residues. Germline CDR1 and CDR2: SQVTM and ANQGSEA. The ends lost 5 bases at V and 4 bases at J; junction bases unmatched: 8. TCRdb reanalysed the reads using MiXCR and keeps one entry per CDR3 protein. This sample carries around 9,000 distinct CDR3 sequences, around 21% of them seen once, and the ten largest clones take approximately 5.3%. The chain has TRBV29-1 and TRBJ2-7, with 13 bases identical to TRBD2. The source of this sequence is a human patient who had a liver transplant. The graft donor may have given rise to some T cells. The CDR3: CSVSGTSGNSYEQYF. The CDR3 DNA reads as TGCAGCGTTTCCGGGACTAGCGGGAACTCTTACGAGCAGTACTTC.